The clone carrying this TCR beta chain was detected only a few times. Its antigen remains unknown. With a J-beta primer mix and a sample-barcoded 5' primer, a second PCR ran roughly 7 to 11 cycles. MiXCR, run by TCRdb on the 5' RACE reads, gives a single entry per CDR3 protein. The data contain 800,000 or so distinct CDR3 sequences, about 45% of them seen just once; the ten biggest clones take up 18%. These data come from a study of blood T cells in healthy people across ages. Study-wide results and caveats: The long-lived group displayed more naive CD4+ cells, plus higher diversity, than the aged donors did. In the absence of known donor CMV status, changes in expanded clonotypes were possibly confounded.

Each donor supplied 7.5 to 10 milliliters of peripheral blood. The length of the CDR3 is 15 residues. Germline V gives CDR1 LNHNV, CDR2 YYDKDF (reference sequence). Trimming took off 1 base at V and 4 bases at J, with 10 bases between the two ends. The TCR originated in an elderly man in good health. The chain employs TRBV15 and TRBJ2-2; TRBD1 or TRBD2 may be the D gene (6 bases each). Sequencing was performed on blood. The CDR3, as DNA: TGTGCCACCAGCAGAGGGGGGGCCGGCACCGGGGAGCTGTTTTTT. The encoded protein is CATSRGGAGTGELFF. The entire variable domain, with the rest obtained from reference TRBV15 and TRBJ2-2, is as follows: DAMVIQNPRYQVTQFGKPVTLSCSQTLNHNVMYWYQQKSSQAPKLLFHYYDKDFNNEADTPDNFQSRRPNTSFCFLDIRSPGLGDTAMYLCATSRGGAGTGELFFGEGSRLTVL.